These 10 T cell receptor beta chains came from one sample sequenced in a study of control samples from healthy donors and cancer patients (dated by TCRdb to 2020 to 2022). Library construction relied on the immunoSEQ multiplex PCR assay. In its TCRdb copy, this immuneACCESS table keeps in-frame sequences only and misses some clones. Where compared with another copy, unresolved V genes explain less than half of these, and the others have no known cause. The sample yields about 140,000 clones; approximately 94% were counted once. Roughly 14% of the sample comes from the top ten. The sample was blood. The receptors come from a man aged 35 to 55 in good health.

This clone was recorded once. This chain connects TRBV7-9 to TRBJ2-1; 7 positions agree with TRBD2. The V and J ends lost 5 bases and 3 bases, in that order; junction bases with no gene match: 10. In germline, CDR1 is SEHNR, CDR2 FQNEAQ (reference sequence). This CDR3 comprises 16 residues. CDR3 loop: CASSPRLANSYNEQFF. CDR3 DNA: TGTGCCAGCAGCCCCCGACTAGCCAACAGCTACAATGAGCAGTTCTTC.

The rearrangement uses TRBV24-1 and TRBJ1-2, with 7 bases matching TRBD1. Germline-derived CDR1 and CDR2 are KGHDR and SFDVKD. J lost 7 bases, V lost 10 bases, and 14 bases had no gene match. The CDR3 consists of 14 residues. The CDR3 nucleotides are TGTGCCACGCGTACAGGGGTGGAGGGAGGTGGCTACACCTTC. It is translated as CATRTGVEGGGYTF.

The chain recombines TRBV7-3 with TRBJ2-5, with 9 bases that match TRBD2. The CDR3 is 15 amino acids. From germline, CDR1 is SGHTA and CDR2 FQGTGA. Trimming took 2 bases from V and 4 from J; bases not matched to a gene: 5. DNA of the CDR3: TGTGCCAGCAGCTTAGGCGGGGGGGTGTTAGAGACCCAGTACTTC. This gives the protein CASSLGGGVLETQYF.

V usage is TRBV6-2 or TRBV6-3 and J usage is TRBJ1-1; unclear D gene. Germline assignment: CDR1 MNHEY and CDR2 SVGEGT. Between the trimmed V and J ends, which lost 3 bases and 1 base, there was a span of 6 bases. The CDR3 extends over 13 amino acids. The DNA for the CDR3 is TGTGCCAGCAGTTATATTCGGAACACTGAAGCTTTCTTT. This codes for CASSYIRNTEAFF.

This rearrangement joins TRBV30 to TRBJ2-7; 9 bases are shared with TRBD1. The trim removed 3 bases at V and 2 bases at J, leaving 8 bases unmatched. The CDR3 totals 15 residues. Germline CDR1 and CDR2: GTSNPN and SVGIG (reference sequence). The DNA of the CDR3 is TGTGCCTGGAGATCCGGACAGGGGATCCCCTACGAGCAGTACTTC. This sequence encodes CAWRSGQGIPYEQYF.

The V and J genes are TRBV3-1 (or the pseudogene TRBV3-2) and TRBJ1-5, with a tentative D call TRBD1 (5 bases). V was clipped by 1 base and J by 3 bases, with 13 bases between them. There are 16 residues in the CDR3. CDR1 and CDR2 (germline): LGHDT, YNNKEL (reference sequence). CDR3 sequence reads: CASSQGGGGTNQPQHF. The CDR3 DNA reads TGTGCCAGCAGCCAAGGCGGGGGGGGGACCAATCAGCCCCAGCATTTT.

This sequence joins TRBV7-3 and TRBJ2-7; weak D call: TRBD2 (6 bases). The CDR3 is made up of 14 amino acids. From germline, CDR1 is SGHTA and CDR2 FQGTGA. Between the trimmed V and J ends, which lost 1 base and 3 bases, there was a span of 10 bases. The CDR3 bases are TGTGCCAGCAGCTTAAGTAGCGGCGGCTACGAGCAGTACTTC. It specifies CASSLSSGGYEQYF.

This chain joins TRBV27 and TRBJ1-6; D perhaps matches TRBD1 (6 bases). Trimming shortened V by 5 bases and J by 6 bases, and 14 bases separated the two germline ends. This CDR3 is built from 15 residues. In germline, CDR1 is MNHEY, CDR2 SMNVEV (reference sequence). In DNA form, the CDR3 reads TGTGCCAGCAGTACCAAACAGGGCTTTAATTCACCCCTCCACTTT. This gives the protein CASSTKQGFNSPLHF.

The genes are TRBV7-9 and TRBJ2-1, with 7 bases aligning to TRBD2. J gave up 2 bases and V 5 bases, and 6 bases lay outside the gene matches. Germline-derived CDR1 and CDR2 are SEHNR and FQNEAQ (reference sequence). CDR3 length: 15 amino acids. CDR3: CASSPPGLAYNEQFF. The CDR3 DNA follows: TGTGCCAGCAGCCCGCCCGGACTAGCCTACAATGAGCAGTTCTTC.

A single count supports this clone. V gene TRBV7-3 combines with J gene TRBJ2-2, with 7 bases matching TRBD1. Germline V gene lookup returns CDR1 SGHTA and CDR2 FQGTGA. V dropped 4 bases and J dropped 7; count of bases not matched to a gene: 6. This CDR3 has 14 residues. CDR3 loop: CASSSGTAVGELFF. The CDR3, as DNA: TGTGCCAGCAGCTCCGGGACAGCAGTCGGGGAGCTGTTTTTT. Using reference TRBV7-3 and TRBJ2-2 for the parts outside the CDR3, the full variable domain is GAGVSQTPSNKVTEKGKYVELRCDPISGHTALYWYRQSLGQGPEFLIYFQGTGAADDSGLPNDRFFAVRPEGSVSTLKIQRTERGDSAVYLCASSSGTAVGELFFGEGSRLTVL.